The rows below give T cell receptor beta chains drawn from one sample of a study of cytomegalovirus exposure and HLA in healthy donors. TCRdb keeps only in-frame clones here, not all; method: immunoSEQ multiplex PCR. Of about 160,000 clones in the sample, 86% were seen once. Material: PBMCs. Receptors were obtained from a woman between 18 and 30 years old in good health and CMV-seronegative. The conserved cysteine and the conserved F or W are not part of the CDR3 here.

j_call | v_call | cdr3_aa
TRBJ1-1 | TRBV2 | ASAPTAGDTEAF
TRBJ1-2 | TRBV2 | ASSPGDRSLGLYGYT
TRBJ2-2 | TRBV5-6 | ASTAGFTESGELF
TRBJ1-1 | TRBV19 | ASSPGTGDEAF
TRBJ1-1 | TRBV7-9 | AIATGRNTEAF
TRBJ1-5 | TRBV27 | ASSPHGTGGRKPQH
TRBJ2-1 | TRBV9 | ASSVDPSSVKGYNEQF
TRBJ2-7 | TRBV18 | ASSPRRQAGLANSYEQY
TRBJ2-3 | TRBV6-5 | ASSRGGGWSDTQY
TRBJ1-2 | TRBV7-2 | ASSQNRNYGYT
TRBJ2-3 | TRBV2 | ASSVRDLRSDTQY
TRBJ1-3 | TRBV19 | ASSGGQASGNTIY
TRBJ2-7 | TRBV21-1 | ASRGVAGGFYEQY
TRBJ1-2 | TRBV19 | ASSRDTDYSYT
TRBJ2-5 | TRBV14 | ASSQSPGQGIETQY
TRBJ1-6 | TRBV21-1 | ASSRGAGSPLH
TRBJ2-1 | TRBV23-1 | ASSHGGGPHNEQF
TRBJ2-7 | TRBV4-3 | ASSPGLGGPYEQY
TRBJ1-4 | TRBV9 | ASSVGRGHPFTNEKLF
TRBJ2-7 | TRBV6-1 | ASSDRGSEQY
TRBJ2-2 | TRBV7-9 | ASSSKTAGANGELF
TRBJ2-2 | TRBV5-6 | ASSFLGGTGELF
TRBJ2-6 | TRBV11-2 | ASSLDQGLLRGANVLT
TRBJ2-1 | TRBV9 | ASSVERASAYNEQF
TRBJ2-7 | TRBV10-3 | AISEGQGAYEQY
TRBJ2-2 | TRBV7-2 | ASSFRGSKGGRELF
TRBJ1-1 | TRBV5-4 | ASSPRPVGRGTEAF
TRBJ2-1 | TRBV29-1 | SAGRSGGRNEQF
TRBJ1-2 | TRBV27 | ASSSSQTGSYGYT
TRBJ1-2 | TRBV5-1 | ASSLAGDYGYT
TRBJ2-7 | TRBV9 | ASSVGGEAWEQY
TRBJ1-1 | TRBV29-1 | SVGRQGRAF
TRBJ1-2 | TRBV6-6 | ATVIWRNYGYT
TRBJ1-2 | TRBV5-5 | ASSFRSGYRTNYGYT
TRBJ2-1 | TRBV27 | ASSSTQEQF
TRBJ2-2 | TRBV7-2 | ASSYVAGGRHTGELF
TRBJ2-7 | TRBV19 | ASSTGNEQY
TRBJ2-7 | TRBV6-1 | ASTWGSTYEQY
TRBJ1-1 | TRBV4-3 | ASSQKGTGNTEAF